The next 18 T cell receptor beta chains were all read from a single sample in a study of cytomegalovirus exposure and HLA in healthy donors. Method: immunoSEQ multiplex PCR; TCRdb's copy keeps in-frame clones and lacks some. The table has approximately 200,000 clones, approximately 90% seen once. Specimen: PBMCs. Every receptor here comes from a woman aged 18-35 years in good health and CMV-seronegative.

V gene TRBV6-6 combines with J gene TRBJ1-5; a possible D gene is TRBD1 (5 bases). The V and J ends lost 10 bases and 3 bases respectively, with 13 bases between them. The CDR3 is 13 residues long. The germline V gene has CDR1 MNHNY and CDR2 SVGAGI (reference sequence). CDR3 sequence: CATLQGVNQPQHF. As DNA, the CDR3 is TGTGCCACTCTGCAAGGGGTCAATCAGCCCCAGCATTTT.

The chain employs TRBV5-1 and TRBJ1-1; D is perhaps TRBD1 (6 bases). The CDR3 covers 14 residues. In germline, CDR1 is SGHRS, CDR2 YFSETQ. V lost 5 bases to trimming and J lost 6 bases, with 17 bases between them. In DNA form, the CDR3 reads TGCGCCAGCAGGGCGGACAGTGTCTTCTCTGAAGCTTTCTTT. This gives the protein CASRADSVFSEAFF.

CDR3 nucleotide sequence: TGCAGCGTTGAACTGAGGCAGGCTGGGAGGGAGACCCAGTACTTC. Its translation is CSVELRQAGRETQYF. The chain has TRBV29-1 and TRBJ2-5; possible D gene TRBD2, 6 bases. The CDR3 has 15 amino acids. CDR1 and CDR2 (germline): SQVTM, ANQGSEA. Trimming stripped 2 bases from V and 5 bases from J, with 18 bases between.

The V call is TRBV29-1, the J call TRBJ1-1; D is ambiguous. CDR3 length: 13 amino acids. The ends were cut back, 3 bases at V and 0 bases at J, with 8 bases in the middle. CDR1 SQVTM and CDR2 ANQGSEA come from the germline V gene. As DNA, the CDR3 is TGCAGCGTTGATGAGGGTATGAACACTGAAGCTTTCTTT. It encodes CSVDEGMNTEAFF.

V usage is TRBV19 and J usage is TRBJ1-4; TRBD1 is a possible D gene (5 bases). V dropped 2 bases and J dropped 9 bases, with 19 bases sitting between them. The V gene's germline CDR1 is LNHDA and CDR2 SQIVND (reference sequence). The CDR3 has 16 amino acids. The CDR3 region has the DNA TGTGCCAGTAGTATAAACCAAGGGGCGGGGAGCAAAAAACTGTTTTTT. Its translation: CASSINQGAGSKKLFF.

The gene calls are TRBV9 and TRBJ2-7; 12 bases map to TRBD2. The CDR3 contains 19 residues. Germline CDR1 reads SGDLS; CDR2 reads YYNGEE. Trimming cost V 1 base and J 4 bases; bases outside gene matches: 15. Here the CDR3 reads CASSVSVAVPGLAGYEQYF. CDR3 nucleotide sequence: TGTGCCAGCAGCGTAAGTGTAGCCGTACCGGGACTAGCGGGTTACGAGCAGTACTTC.

V gene TRBV23-1 combines with J gene TRBJ2-3, with 8 bases lining up with TRBD2. TRBV23-1 is reported as an ORF; its role is uncertain. V was clipped by 2 bases and J by 3 bases; unmatched bases: 7. This CDR3 contains 16 residues. DNA for the CDR3: TGCGCCAGCAGTCAACCAGCGGGAGAGGGAACAGATACGCAGTATTTT. It is translated as CASSQPAGEGTDTQYF.

The chain combines TRBV28 with TRBJ1-1; possible D gene TRBD1, 6 bases. Germline V gene sequence: CDR1 MDHEN, CDR2 SYDVKM. The length of the CDR3 is 13 residues. V was clipped by 6 bases and J by 5 bases, with 13 bases between them. The CDR3 DNA is TGTGCCAGCAGGTCCATACAGGGAACTGAAGCTTTCTTT. Its translation: CASRSIQGTEAFF.

J is TRBJ2-7 and V is TRBV27; perhaps TRBD2 as D (5 bases). Germline V gives CDR1 MNHEY, CDR2 SMNVEV (reference sequence). V lost 3 bases and J 4 bases, leaving 16 bases between the germline ends. The CDR3 is made up of 15 amino acids. CDR3 sequence: CASSFGRDPRYEQYF. In nucleotides, the CDR3 is TGTGCCAGCAGTTTTGGACGGGATCCCAGATACGAGCAGTACTTC.

The rearrangement joins TRBV30 to TRBJ2-1; 10 nucleotides align to TRBD1. The CDR3 length is 12 residues. The germline CDR1 and CDR2 sequences are GTSNPN and SVGIG (reference sequence). V shed 5 bases, J shed 9 bases, and the junction held 4 bases outside the gene matches. The CDR3, as DNA: TGTGCCTGGGGACAGGGGGGCGGTGAGCAGTTCTTC. Amino acid sequence: CAWGQGGGEQFF.

The CDR3 loop reads CASSELAGVYEQYF. The CDR3 DNA reads TGTGCCAGCAGTGAACTTGCGGGAGTCTACGAGCAGTACTTC. V is TRBV6-1 and J is TRBJ2-7, with 7 bases identical to TRBD2. This CDR3 spans 14 amino acids. CDR1 is MNHNS, CDR2 SASEGT, per germline. V shed 2 bases, J shed 3 bases, and the junction held 4 bases outside the gene matches.

The V call is TRBV29-1, the J call TRBJ2-2; the D gene is possibly TRBD1 (5 bases). Trimming stripped 7 bases from V and 0 bases from J, with 12 bases between. This CDR3 is built from 14 residues. Looked up from germline, CDR1 is SQVTM and CDR2 is ANQGSEA. The CDR3, as DNA: TGCAGCGCCCAGGGAACTGCGAACACCGGGGAGCTGTTTTTT. Translated, it gives CSAQGTANTGELFF.

The gene calls are TRBV19 and TRBJ1-2, with 7 bases matching TRBD1. CDR3 length: 14 residues. After removal of 7 bases from V and 4 bases from J, the junction contained 9 bases not matched to a gene. Germline V gives CDR1 LNHDA, CDR2 SQIVND (reference sequence). The CDR3 here is CASTRRDRFYGYTF. As DNA, the CDR3 is TGTGCCAGTACCCGCCGGGACAGATTCTATGGCTACACCTTC.

CDR3 nucleotide sequence: TGCAGCGTAGCGCTACAGGGCGGGGGCACTGAAGCTTTCTTT. It is translated as CSVALQGGGTEAFF. The rearrangement uses TRBV29-1 and TRBJ1-1; TRBD1 might be the D (6 bases). This CDR3 spans 14 amino acids. Germline CDR1 and CDR2: SQVTM and ANQGSEA. V was cut by 6 bases and J by 4 bases, with 18 bases left in between.

This chain connects TRBV7-9 to TRBJ2-7, with 11 nucleotides matching TRBD2. V shed 7 bases, J shed 2 bases, and the junction held 10 bases outside the gene matches. The CDR3 is 16 amino acids. Germline-derived CDR1 and CDR2 are SEHNR and FQNEAQ (reference sequence). The CDR3 protein is CASTHPLAGGPYEQYF. The DNA for the CDR3 is TGTGCCAGCACCCACCCCTTAGCGGGAGGGCCCTACGAGCAGTACTTC.

The chain combines TRBV7-9 with TRBJ2-7, with D unclear. Germline V lookup: CDR1 SEHNR, CDR2 FQNEAQ (reference sequence). V lost 6 bases to trimming and J lost 6 bases, with 9 bases between them. CDR3 size: 11 residues. In DNA form, the CDR3 reads TGTGCCAGCAGTCCCAGAAGCGAGCAGTACTTC. As protein: CASSPRSEQYF.

The chain couples TRBV19 to TRBJ2-7, with 9 bases matching TRBD2. CDR3 length: 14 residues. CDR1 LNHDA and CDR2 SQIVND come from the germline V gene (reference sequence). V was clipped by 3 bases and J by 2 bases; unmatched bases: 2. CDR3 bases: TGTGCCAGTAGTATGACTAGCGGCCCCTACGAGCAGTACTTC. Its protein is CASSMTSGPYEQYF.

The chain uses TRBV6-5 and TRBJ1-2, with a weak D call TRBD1 (5 bases). CDR1 MNHEY and CDR2 SVGAGI come from the germline V gene. The V and J ends lost 7 bases and 0 bases respectively, with 9 bases between them. The length of the CDR3 is 13 residues. The CDR3: CASTDRPNYGYTF. DNA of the CDR3: TGTGCCAGCACCGACAGACCTAACTATGGCTACACCTTC.